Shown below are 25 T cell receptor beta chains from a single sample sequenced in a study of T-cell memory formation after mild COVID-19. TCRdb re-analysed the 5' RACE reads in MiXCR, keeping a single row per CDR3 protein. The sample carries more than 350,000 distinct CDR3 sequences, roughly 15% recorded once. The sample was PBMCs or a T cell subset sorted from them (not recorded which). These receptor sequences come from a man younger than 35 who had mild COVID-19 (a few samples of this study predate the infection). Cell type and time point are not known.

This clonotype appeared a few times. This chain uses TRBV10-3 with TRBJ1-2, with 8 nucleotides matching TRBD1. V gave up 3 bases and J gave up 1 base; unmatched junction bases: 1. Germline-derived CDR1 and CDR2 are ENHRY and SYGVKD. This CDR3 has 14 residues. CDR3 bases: TGTGCCATCAGTGAAACAGGGGGTAACTATGGCTACACCTTC. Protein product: CAISETGGNYGYTF.

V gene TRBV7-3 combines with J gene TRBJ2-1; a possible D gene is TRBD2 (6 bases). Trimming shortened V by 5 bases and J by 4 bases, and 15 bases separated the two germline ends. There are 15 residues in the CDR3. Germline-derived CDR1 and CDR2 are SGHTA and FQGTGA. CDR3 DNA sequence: TGTGCCAGCAGCCGGGGGACCTTGAAGTACAATGAGCAGTTCTTC. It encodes CASSRGTLKYNEQFF.

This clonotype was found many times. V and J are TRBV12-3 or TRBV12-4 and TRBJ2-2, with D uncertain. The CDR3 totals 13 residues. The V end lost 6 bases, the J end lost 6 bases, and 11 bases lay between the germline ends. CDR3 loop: CASRVAGAGELFF. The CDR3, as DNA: TGTGCCAGCAGGGTTGCAGGAGCCGGGGAGCTGTTTTTT.

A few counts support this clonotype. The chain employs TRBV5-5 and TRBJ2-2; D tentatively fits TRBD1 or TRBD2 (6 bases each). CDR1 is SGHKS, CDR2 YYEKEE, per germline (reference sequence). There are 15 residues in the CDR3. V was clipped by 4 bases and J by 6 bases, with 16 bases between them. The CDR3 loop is CASSPGDRSSGELFF. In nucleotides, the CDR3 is TGTGCCAGCAGCCCGGGAGACAGGTCCTCCGGGGAGCTGTTTTTT. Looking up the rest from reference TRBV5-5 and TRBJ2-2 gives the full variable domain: DAGVTQSPTHLIKTRGQQVTLRCSPISGHKSVSWYQQVLGQGPQFIFQYYEKEERGRGNFPDRFSARQFPNYSSELNVNALLLGDSALYLCASSPGDRSSGELFFGEGSRLTVL.

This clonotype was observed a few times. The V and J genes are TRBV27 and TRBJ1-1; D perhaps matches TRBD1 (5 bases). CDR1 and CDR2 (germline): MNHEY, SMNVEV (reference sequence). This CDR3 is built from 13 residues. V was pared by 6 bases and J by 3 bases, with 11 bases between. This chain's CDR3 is CASRGSGHTEAFF. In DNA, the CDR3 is TGTGCCAGCAGGGGTTCGGGGCACACTGAAGCTTTCTTT.

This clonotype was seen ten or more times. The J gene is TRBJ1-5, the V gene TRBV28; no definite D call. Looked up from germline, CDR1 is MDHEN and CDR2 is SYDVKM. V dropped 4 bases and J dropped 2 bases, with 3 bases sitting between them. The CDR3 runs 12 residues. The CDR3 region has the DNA TGTGCCAGCAGTTGGGGCAATCAGCCCCAGCATTTT. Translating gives CASSWGNQPQHF. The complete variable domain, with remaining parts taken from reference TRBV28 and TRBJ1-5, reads DVKVTQSSRYLVKRTGEKVFLECVQDMDHENMFWYRQDPGLGLRLIYFSYDVKMKEKGDIPEGYSVSREKKERFSLILESASTNQTSMYLCASSWGNQPQHFGDGTRLSIL.

CDR3 residues: CASSVPGPNSPLHF. Written as DNA, the CDR3 is TGTGCCAGCAGCGTGCCCGGGCCTAATTCACCCCTCCACTTT. The rearrangement joins TRBV9 to TRBJ1-6, with D uncertain. The V end lost 2 bases, the J end lost 6 bases, and 9 bases lay between the germline ends. There are 14 residues in the CDR3. Germline V gene lookup returns CDR1 SGDLS and CDR2 YYNGEE.

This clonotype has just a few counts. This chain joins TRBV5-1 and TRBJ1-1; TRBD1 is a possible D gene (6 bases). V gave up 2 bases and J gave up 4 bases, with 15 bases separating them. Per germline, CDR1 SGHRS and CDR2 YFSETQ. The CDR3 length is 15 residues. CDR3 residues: CASSFGQRGSTEAFF. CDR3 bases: TGCGCCAGCAGCTTTGGACAGCGGGGGAGCACTGAAGCTTTCTTT.

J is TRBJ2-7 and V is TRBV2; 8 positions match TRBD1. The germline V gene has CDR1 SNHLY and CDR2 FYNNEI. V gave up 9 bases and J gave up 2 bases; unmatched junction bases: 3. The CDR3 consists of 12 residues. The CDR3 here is CASLQGAYEQYF. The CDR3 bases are TGTGCCAGTCTACAGGGGGCCTACGAGCAGTACTTC.

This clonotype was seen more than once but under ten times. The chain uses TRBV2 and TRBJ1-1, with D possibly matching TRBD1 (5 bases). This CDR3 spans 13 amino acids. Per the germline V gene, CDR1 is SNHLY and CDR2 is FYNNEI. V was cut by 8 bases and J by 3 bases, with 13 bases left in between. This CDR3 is CASSREYYTEAFF. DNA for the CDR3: TGTGCCAGCTCCAGGGAGTACTACACTGAAGCTTTCTTT.

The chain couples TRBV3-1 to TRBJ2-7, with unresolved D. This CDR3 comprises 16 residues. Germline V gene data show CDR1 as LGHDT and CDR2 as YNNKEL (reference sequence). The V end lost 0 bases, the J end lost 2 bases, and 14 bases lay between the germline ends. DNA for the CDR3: TGTGCCAGCAGCCAAGAGGCCTGGACGGCTACCTACGAGCAGTACTTC. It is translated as CASSQEAWTATYEQYF.

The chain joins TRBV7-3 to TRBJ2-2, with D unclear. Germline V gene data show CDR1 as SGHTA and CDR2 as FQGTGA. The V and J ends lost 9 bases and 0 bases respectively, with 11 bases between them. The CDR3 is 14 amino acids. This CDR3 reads CASQLYANTGELFF. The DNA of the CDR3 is TGTGCCAGTCAACTGTACGCGAACACCGGGGAGCTGTTTTTT.

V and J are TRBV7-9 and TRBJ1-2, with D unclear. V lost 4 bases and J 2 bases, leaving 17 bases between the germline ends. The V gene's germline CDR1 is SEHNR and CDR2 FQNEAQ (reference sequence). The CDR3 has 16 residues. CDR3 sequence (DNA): TGTGCCAGCAGCTCTAGGGTTGGGCCGGGGAACTATGGCTACACCTTC. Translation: CASSSRVGPGNYGYTF.

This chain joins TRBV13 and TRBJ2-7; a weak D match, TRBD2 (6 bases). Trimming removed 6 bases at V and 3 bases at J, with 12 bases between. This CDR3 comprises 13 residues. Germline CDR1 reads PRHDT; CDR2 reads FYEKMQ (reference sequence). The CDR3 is CASSYSGLYEQYF. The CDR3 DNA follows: TGTGCCAGCAGTTATAGCGGCCTCTACGAGCAGTACTTC.

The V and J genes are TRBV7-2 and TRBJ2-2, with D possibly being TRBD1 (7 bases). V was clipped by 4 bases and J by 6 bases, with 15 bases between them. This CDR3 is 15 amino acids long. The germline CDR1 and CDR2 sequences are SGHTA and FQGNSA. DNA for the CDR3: TGTGCCAGCAGCTCCCAGACAGGGACTGCCGGGGAGCTGTTTTTT. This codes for CASSSQTGTAGELFF.

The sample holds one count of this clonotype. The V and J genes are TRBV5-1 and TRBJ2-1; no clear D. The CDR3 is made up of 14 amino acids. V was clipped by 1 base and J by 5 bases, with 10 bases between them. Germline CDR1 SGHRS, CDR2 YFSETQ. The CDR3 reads CASSLQPANNEQFF. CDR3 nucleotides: TGCGCCAGCAGCTTGCAGCCAGCGAACAATGAGCAGTTCTTC.

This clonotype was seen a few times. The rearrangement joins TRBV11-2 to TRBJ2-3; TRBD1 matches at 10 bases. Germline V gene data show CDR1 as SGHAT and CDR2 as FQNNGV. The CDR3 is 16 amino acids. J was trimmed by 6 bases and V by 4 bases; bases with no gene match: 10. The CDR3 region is CASSSPGTGVRDTQYF. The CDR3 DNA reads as TGTGCCAGCAGCTCCCCCGGGACAGGGGTGCGCGATACGCAGTATTTT.

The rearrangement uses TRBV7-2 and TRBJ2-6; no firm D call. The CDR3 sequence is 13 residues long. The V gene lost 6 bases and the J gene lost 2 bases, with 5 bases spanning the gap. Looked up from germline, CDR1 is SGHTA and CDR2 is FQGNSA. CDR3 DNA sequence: TGTGCCAGCAGGATAGCTGGGGCCAACGTCCTGACTTTC. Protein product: CASRIAGANVLTF.

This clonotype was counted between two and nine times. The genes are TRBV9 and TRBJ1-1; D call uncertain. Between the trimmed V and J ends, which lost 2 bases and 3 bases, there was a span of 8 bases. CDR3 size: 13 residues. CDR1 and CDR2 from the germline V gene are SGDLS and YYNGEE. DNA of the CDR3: TGTGCCAGCAGCGTGATGGAGGACACTGAAGCTTTCTTT. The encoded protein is CASSVMEDTEAFF.

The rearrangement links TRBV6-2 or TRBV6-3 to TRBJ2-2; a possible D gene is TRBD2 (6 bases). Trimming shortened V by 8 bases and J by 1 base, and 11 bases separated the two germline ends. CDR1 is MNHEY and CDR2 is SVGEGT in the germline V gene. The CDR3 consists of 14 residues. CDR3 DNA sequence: TGTGCCAGCTCCGCGGGGAGGAACACCGGGGAGCTGTTTTTT. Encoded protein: CASSAGRNTGELFF.

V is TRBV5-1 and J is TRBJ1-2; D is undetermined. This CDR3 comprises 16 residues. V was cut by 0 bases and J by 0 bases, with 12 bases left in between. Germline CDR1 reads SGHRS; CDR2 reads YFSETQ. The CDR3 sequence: CASSLGPKATNYGYTF. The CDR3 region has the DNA TGCGCCAGCAGCTTGGGACCGAAGGCAACTAACTATGGCTACACCTTC.

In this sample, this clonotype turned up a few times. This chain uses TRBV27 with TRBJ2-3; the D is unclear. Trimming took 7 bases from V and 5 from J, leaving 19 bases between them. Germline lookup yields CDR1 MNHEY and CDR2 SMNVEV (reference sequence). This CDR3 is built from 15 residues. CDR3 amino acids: CASNPGEMSGDTQYF. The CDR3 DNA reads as TGTGCCAGCAACCCCGGTGAGATGTCTGGAGATACGCAGTATTTT.

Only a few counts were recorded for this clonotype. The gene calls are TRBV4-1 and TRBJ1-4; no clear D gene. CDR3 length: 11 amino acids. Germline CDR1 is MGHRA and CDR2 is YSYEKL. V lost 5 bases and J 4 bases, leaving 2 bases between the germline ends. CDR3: CASSYNEKLFF. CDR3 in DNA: TGCGCCAGCAGCTATAATGAAAAACTGTTTTTT.

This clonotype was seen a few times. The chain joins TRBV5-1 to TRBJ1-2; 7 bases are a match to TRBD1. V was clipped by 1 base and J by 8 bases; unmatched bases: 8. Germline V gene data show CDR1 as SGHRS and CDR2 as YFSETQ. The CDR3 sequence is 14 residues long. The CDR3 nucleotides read TGCGCCAGCAGCTTGTTAGGGGGCCCTCCCGGCTACACCTTC. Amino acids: CASSLLGGPPGYTF.

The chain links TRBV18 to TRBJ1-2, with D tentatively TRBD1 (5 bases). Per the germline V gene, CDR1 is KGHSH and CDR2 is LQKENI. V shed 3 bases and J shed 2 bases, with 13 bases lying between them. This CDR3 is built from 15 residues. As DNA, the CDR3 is TGTGCCAGCTCACCGTCACAGGACCTAAACTATGGCTACACCTTC. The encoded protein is CASSPSQDLNYGYTF.